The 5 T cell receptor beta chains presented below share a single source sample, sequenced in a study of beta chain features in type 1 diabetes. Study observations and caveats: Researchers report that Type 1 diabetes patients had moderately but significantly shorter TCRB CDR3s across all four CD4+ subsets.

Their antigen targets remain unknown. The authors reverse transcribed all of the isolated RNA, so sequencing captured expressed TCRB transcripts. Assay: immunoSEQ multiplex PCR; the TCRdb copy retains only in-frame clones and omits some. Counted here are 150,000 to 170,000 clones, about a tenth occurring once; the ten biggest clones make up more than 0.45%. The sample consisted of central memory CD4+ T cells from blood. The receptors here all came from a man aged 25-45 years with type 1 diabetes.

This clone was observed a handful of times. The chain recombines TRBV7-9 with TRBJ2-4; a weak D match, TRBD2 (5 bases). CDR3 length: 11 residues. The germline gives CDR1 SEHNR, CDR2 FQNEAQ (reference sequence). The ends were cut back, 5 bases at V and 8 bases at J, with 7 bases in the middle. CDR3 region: CASSNGDIQYF. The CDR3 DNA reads TGTGCCAGCAGCAACGGGGACATTCAGTACTTC.

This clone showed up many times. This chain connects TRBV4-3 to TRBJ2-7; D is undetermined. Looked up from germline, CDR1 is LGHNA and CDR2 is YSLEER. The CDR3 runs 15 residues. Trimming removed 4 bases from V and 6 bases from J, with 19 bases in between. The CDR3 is CASSPRSGPRVEQYF. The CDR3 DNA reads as TGCGCCAGCAGCCCCCGTTCAGGCCCTCGAGTCGAGCAGTACTTC.

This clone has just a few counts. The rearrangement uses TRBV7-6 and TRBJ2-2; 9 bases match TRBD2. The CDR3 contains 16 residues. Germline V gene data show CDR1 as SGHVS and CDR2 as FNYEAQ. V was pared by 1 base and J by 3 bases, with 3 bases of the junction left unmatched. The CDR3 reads CASSLVSGSDTGELFF. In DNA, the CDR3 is TGTGCCAGCAGCTTAGTTAGCGGGAGTGACACCGGGGAGCTGTTTTTT. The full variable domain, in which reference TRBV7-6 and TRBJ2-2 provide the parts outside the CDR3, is GAGVSQSPRYKVTKRGQDVALRCDPISGHVSLYWYRQALGQGPEFLTYFNYEAQQDKSGLPNDRFSAERPEGSISTLTIQRTEQRDSAMYRCASSLVSGSDTGELFFGEGSRLTVL.

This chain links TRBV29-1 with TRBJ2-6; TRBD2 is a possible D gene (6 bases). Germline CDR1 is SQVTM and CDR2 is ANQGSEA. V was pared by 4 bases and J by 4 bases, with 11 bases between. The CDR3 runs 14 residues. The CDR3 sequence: CSVGGGIGANVLTF. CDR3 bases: TGCAGCGTTGGCGGAGGGATCGGGGCCAACGTCCTGACTTTC.

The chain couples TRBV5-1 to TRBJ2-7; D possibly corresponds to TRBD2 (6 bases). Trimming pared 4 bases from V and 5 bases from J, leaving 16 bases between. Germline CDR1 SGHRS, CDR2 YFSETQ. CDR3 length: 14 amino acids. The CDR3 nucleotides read TGCGCCAGCAGCCCGGGGGAGCTGGGGAACGAGCAGTACTTC. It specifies CASSPGELGNEQYF.